This TCR beta chain was captured in a study of long-term antiretroviral therapy in people with HIV. This clone was seen more than once but under ten times. Assay version v3.0 of immunoSEQ was used, and it was run at survey level. Method: immunoSEQ multiplex PCR; TCRdb's copy keeps in-frame clones and lacks some. The data hold around 27,000 clones, with approximately 85% observed a single time. This CDR3 is 14 amino acids long. V dropped 6 bases and J dropped 5 bases, with 11 bases sitting between them. Looked up from germline, CDR1 is LGHNT and CDR2 is FRNRAP. Sequenced here: unsorted PBMCs, sampled 3 years after starting antiretroviral therapy. The receptor was isolated from a man aged 35 to 55 with HIV. V gene TRBV12-5 combines with J gene TRBJ1-6; possibly TRBD1 for D (6 bases). CDR3 nucleotide sequence: TGTGCTAGTGGCCCCGGGACAAATAATTCACCCCTCCACTTT. It translates to CASGPGTNNSPLHF.